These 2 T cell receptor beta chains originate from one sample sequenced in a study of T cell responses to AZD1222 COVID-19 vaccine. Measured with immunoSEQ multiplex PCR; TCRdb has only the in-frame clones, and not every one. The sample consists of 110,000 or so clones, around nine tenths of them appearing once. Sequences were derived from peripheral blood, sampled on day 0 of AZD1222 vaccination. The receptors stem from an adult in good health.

CDR3 residues: CASTRPPITDTQYF. The CDR3 DNA reads TGTGCCAGCACCCGGCCTCCCATCACGGATACGCAGTATTTT. The V and J genes are TRBV28 and TRBJ2-3, with D unclear. CDR1 and CDR2 from the germline V gene are MDHEN and SYDVKM. V was shortened by 7 bases and J by 6 bases, with 17 bases between the two germline ends. The CDR3 sequence is 14 residues long.

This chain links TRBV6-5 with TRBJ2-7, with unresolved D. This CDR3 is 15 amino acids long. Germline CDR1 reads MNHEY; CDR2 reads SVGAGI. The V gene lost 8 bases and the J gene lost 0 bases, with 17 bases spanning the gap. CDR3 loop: CASSRVDGSSYEQYF. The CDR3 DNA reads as TGTGCCAGCTCCCGGGTGGACGGAAGCTCCTACGAGCAGTACTTC.